This T cell receptor (beta chain) was identified in a study of monozygotic twins with inflammatory bowel disease. Study conclusions and caveats: On the inverse Simpson index, IBD patients scored lower for TCRbeta diversity than healthy co-twins. Repertoires of patients may have been made more variable by differing immunosuppressive treatments.

From whole blood, total RNA was isolated without any sorting of T cells. The UMIs contained a 6-nucleotide sample barcode. They were added by template switching during cDNA synthesis. TCRdb processed the 5' RACE reads again and assigns one entry to each CDR3 protein, with no DNA. The table lists some 170,000 distinct CDR3 sequences, with 2.4% in the top ten. Comment on this clonotype: Its antigen is still unknown.

The TCR sequence derives from a human donor with ulcerative colitis or Crohn's disease, or a healthy co-twin of an affected twin (not recorded which). The sequencing input was blood.

CDR3 loop: CSADKIRAIQRNEQFF. The V and J genes are TRBV20-1 and TRBJ2-1; TCRdb names TRBD2, which stays unverified in the absence of DNA. CDR1 is DFQATT, CDR2 SNEGSKA, per germline (reference sequence). This CDR3 region has 16 residues.